This passage covers 22 T cell receptor beta chains from one sample sequenced in a study of T cell responses to AZD1222 COVID-19 vaccine (dated by TCRdb to about 2021). The library was produced with the immunoSEQ multiplex PCR assay. TCRdb limited this immuneACCESS table to in-frame rearrangements with V and J called. A share of clones is missing; checked studies link under half to unresolved V genes, and the rest is unexplained. This sample lists just over 150,000 clones; 90% were detected once. The ten most abundant clones make up about 1.6% of the sample. The time point label, as the study defines it: about 28 days (+/-7) after the second vaccine dose. Here the sequenced sample was peripheral blood, taken 28 days after the second AZD1222 dose. The receptors shown here come from an adult who received the AZD1222 COVID-19 vaccine.

The genes are TRBV14 and TRBJ2-3; 11 bases agree with TRBD2. V trimming: 0 bases; J trimming: 5 bases; junction bases outside the gene matches: 10. Germline V gene data show CDR1 as SGHDN and CDR2 as FVKESK. CDR3 length: 18 residues. CDR3 coding DNA: TGTGCCAGCAGCCAAGAGAGAGTAAGGCTAGCGGGAGGAGATACGCAGTATTTT. Its translation is CASSQERVRLAGGDTQYF.

V gene TRBV7-2 combines with J gene TRBJ1-2; D is possibly TRBD1 (6 bases). Germline-derived CDR1 and CDR2 are SGHTA and FQGNSA. The CDR3 runs to 17 residues. Trimming removed 6 bases from V and 1 base from J, with 21 bases in between. Written as DNA, the CDR3 is TGTGCCAGCAGTATTCCTACAGGGTTGAACGTTAACTATGGCTACACCTTC. Its translation: CASSIPTGLNVNYGYTF.

The CDR3 region has the DNA TGTGCCAGCCGCCTCGGGCTTCTCACCGGGGAGCTGTTTTTT. Its protein is CASRLGLLTGELFF. This chain joins TRBV28 and TRBJ2-2; no definite D call. The CDR3 sequence is 14 residues long. V lost 8 bases and J lost 4, with 14 bases in between. Germline CDR1 MDHEN, CDR2 SYDVKM.

The V and J genes are TRBV28 and TRBJ2-7; the D gene is possibly TRBD1 (6 bases). From germline, CDR1 is MDHEN and CDR2 SYDVKM. The length of the CDR3 is 14 residues. The germline V and J ends were trimmed by 6 bases and 2 bases, with 14 bases remaining between them. As DNA, the CDR3 is TGTGCCAGCAGGTTAGACAGGAGCCCCTACGAGCAGTACTTC. Amino acid sequence: CASRLDRSPYEQYF.

This clone was observed once. The genes are TRBV7-3 and TRBJ2-3; D possibly corresponds to TRBD1 (6 bases). The V gene lost 6 bases and the J gene lost 0 bases, with 7 bases spanning the gap. Germline CDR1 reads SGHTA; CDR2 reads FQGTGA. The CDR3 loop spans 13 amino acids. CDR3 in DNA: TGTGCCAGCAGAGGACAGAGCACAGATACGCAGTATTTT. Its protein is CASRGQSTDTQYF.

This chain connects TRBV30 to TRBJ2-2, with TRBD2 matching over 11 bases. The CDR3 consists of 15 residues. The ends lost 2 bases at V and 6 bases at J; junction bases unmatched: 5. The germline V gene has CDR1 GTSNPN and CDR2 SVGIG (reference sequence). The CDR3 DNA follows: TGTGCCTGGAGTTCAACTAGCGGGAGAGCCGGGGAGCTGTTTTTT. It codes for CAWSSTSGRAGELFF.

The chain couples TRBV28 to TRBJ2-7, with D perhaps TRBD2 (6 bases). Germline V CDR1 and CDR2: MDHEN, SYDVKM. The V end was cut by 2 bases, the J end by 1 base, with 6 bases between. The length of the CDR3 is 13 residues. CDR3 amino acids: CASSLRESYEQYF. The DNA for the CDR3 is TGTGCCAGCAGTTTACGGGAGTCCTACGAGCAGTACTTC.

The gene calls are TRBV3-1 (or the pseudogene TRBV3-2) and TRBJ2-3; D tentatively reads TRBD1 or TRBD2 (5 bases each). The V gene lost 11 bases and the J gene lost 6 bases, with 24 bases spanning the gap. CDR3 length equals 15 residues. CDR1 and CDR2 from the germline V gene are LGHDT and YNNKEL (reference sequence). The DNA of the CDR3 is TGTGCCCCTCCGGCTAGCCCGGGGCCATCGGATACGCAGTATTTT. Its translation: CAPPASPGPSDTQYF.

This chain connects TRBV7-3 to TRBJ2-1; D not certain. The ends were cut back, 3 bases at V and 5 bases at J, with 20 bases in the middle. Germline V gene data show CDR1 as SGHTA and CDR2 as FQGTGA. There are 17 residues in the CDR3. CDR3 DNA sequence: TGTGCCAGCAGCTTGTCCCCCGGGCGTGGTAGGAACAATGAGCAGTTCTTC. Protein product: CASSLSPGRGRNNEQFF.

CDR3 protein: CAWSSGFGGNQPQHF. The CDR3 DNA follows: TGTGCCTGGAGTAGTGGGTTTGGGGGCAATCAGCCCCAGCATTTT. The J gene is TRBJ1-5, the V gene TRBV30; D ambiguous. In germline, CDR1 is GTSNPN, CDR2 SVGIG (reference sequence). There are 15 residues in the CDR3. Deletions cut 2 bases from V and 2 bases from J, with 13 bases between.

This chain links TRBV6-5 with TRBJ1-2, with 7 bases lining up with TRBD1. The germline V gene has CDR1 MNHEY and CDR2 SVGAGI. The CDR3 runs 13 residues. The V segment lost 6 bases and the J segment 6 bases; nucleotides outside the gene matches: 7. DNA for the CDR3: TGTGCCAGCAGCGAGACAGGGATAGATGGCTACACCTTC. It specifies CASSETGIDGYTF.

This chain uses TRBV2 with TRBJ1-2, with 7 nucleotides matching TRBD1. The trim removed 6 bases at V and 1 base at J, leaving 5 bases unmatched. Per the germline V gene, CDR1 is SNHLY and CDR2 is FYNNEI. CDR3 length: 14 residues. The CDR3, as DNA: TGTGCCAGCAGGATCCGGGACAGTAACTATGGCTACACCTTC. Its translation is CASRIRDSNYGYTF.

This sequence joins TRBV3-1 (or the pseudogene TRBV3-2) and TRBJ2-7, with TRBD2 matching over 7 bases. Germline CDR1 is LGHDT and CDR2 is YNNKEL (reference sequence). The trim removed 1 base at V and 0 bases at J, leaving 6 bases unmatched. The CDR3 runs 16 residues. The CDR3 protein is CASSQVVWGGSYEQYF. Written as DNA, the CDR3 is TGTGCCAGCAGCCAAGTCGTCTGGGGGGGCTCCTACGAGCAGTACTTC.

The rearrangement links TRBV10-1 to TRBJ2-3, with D hard to call. Germline assignment: CDR1 WNHNN and CDR2 SYGVQD (reference sequence). V was clipped by 2 bases and J by 2 bases, with 8 bases between them. The length of the CDR3 is 14 residues. CDR3: CASSEPTATDTQYF. The CDR3 bases are TGCGCCAGCAGTGAGCCCACCGCCACAGATACGCAGTATTTT.

The chain combines TRBV15 with TRBJ2-7; 9 bases are a match to TRBD1. This CDR3 spans 15 amino acids. Germline V gene lookup returns CDR1 LNHNV and CDR2 YYDKDF (reference sequence). Trimming took 4 bases from V and 3 from J; bases not matched to a gene: 7. CDR3 in amino acids: CATSTLRDRDYEQYF. For the CDR3, the DNA is TGTGCCACCAGCACCTTAAGGGACAGGGACTACGAGCAGTACTTC. The full variable domain, with the rest looked up from reference TRBV15 and TRBJ2-7, is DAMVIQNPRYQVTQFGKPVTLSCSQTLNHNVMYWYQQKSSQAPKLLFHYYDKDFNNEADTPDNFQSRRPNTSFCFLDIRSPGLGDTAMYLCATSTLRDRDYEQYFGPGTRLTVT.

This chain connects TRBV6-1 to TRBJ1-4; 7 bases fit TRBD1. The J segment lost 0 bases and the V segment lost 1 base, leaving 8 bases of the junction unmatched. Germline CDR1 is MNHNS and CDR2 is SASEGT. The CDR3 sequence is 18 residues long. The CDR3 spells CASSEVVQGVSTNEKLFF. In DNA, the CDR3 is TGTGCCAGCAGTGAAGTAGTTCAGGGGGTATCAACTAATGAAAAACTGTTTTTT.

The rearrangement uses TRBV7-2 and TRBJ1-3; no clear D. Germline values: CDR1 SGHTA, CDR2 FQGNSA. V lost 5 bases and J 3 bases, leaving 5 bases between the germline ends. The CDR3 contains 12 residues. The CDR3 spells CASSPNGNTIYF. The CDR3 nucleotides read TGTGCCAGCAGCCCAAATGGAAACACCATATATTTT. The complete variable domain, with remaining parts taken from reference TRBV7-2 and TRBJ1-3, reads GAGVSQSPSNKVTEKGKDVELRCDPISGHTALYWYRQSLGQGLEFLIYFQGNSAPDKSGLPSDRFSAERTGGSVSTLTIQRTQQEDSAVYLCASSPNGNTIYFGEGSWLTVV.

The chain combines TRBV2 with TRBJ1-5; 8 nucleotides match TRBD1. CDR1 is SNHLY, CDR2 FYNNEI, per germline. There are 20 residues in the CDR3. V was clipped by 5 bases and J by 1 base; unmatched bases: 19. Written as DNA, the CDR3 is TGTGCCAGCAGTTTCGACCCGGACAGGGTAGGGATAACCAGCAATCAGCCCCAGCATTTT. The encoded protein is CASSFDPDRVGITSNQPQHF.

This sequence joins TRBV28 and TRBJ1-5; 7 bases are shared with TRBD1. The CDR3 sequence is 15 residues long. After removal of 5 bases from V and 6 bases from J, the junction contained 10 bases not matched to a gene. CDR1 MDHEN and CDR2 SYDVKM come from the germline V gene. The CDR3 protein is CASSIRGVAAQPQHF. The CDR3 bases are TGTGCCAGCAGTATCAGGGGGGTAGCTGCTCAGCCCCAGCATTTT.

This chain joins TRBV2 and TRBJ1-5; D perhaps matches TRBD1 (6 bases). Germline lookup yields CDR1 SNHLY and CDR2 FYNNEI. The CDR3 contains 18 residues. Trimming took off 7 bases at V and 0 bases at J, with 22 bases between the two ends. The CDR3 spells CASKHEGGLIFSNQPQHF. CDR3 in DNA: TGTGCCAGCAAACACGAGGGGGGGCTTATATTTAGCAATCAGCCCCAGCATTTT.

This CDR3 reads CASSPFGQSTTEQYF. The CDR3 DNA follows: TGTGCCAGCAGCCCCTTCGGACAGTCCACCACCGAGCAGTACTTC. The chain combines TRBV7-2 with TRBJ2-7; tentative D call: TRBD1 (6 bases). Germline V gene data show CDR1 as SGHTA and CDR2 as FQGNSA. The length of the CDR3 is 15 residues. V was cut by 5 bases and J by 6 bases, with 20 bases left in between.

The chain employs TRBV20-1 and TRBJ2-3; D is possibly TRBD2 (6 bases). CDR1 and CDR2 (germline): DFQATT, SNEGSKA (reference sequence). The CDR3 covers 13 residues. With 3 bases removed from V and 4 bases from J, the gap between germline ends came to 11 bases. CDR3 amino acids: CSASAGRPDTQYF. The CDR3 bases are TGCAGTGCTAGTGCAGGGAGGCCAGATACGCAGTATTTT.